Following are 27 T cell receptor beta chains from one sample sequenced in a study of T-cell reconstitution after alpha-beta-depleted transplantation in children. Preparation of the TCRbeta library used unique molecular identifiers. TCRdb reanalysed the PCR reads using MiXCR and keeps one entry per CDR3 protein. The sample contains roughly 350,000 distinct CDR3 sequences, approximately 10% of which appear only once. The source was PBMCs from the stem cell graft donor, collected from the stem cell graft. The receptors stem from a human donor who donated a stem cell graft to a child with acute lymphoblastic leukemia.

The chain is built from TRBV20-1 and TRBJ2-7; 11 bases align to TRBD2. V lost 5 bases to trimming and J lost 3 bases; unmatched junction nucleotides: 3. The germline gives CDR1 DFQATT, CDR2 SNEGSKA (reference sequence). This CDR3 region has 13 residues. As DNA, the CDR3 is TGCAGTGCTTTTACTAGCGGGAGCTACGAGCAGTACTTC. The encoded protein is CSAFTSGSYEQYF.

The sample holds a few counts of this clonotype. This chain links TRBV5-1 with TRBJ2-3; 7 nucleotides align to TRBD1. After removal of 4 bases from V and 0 bases from J, the junction contained 5 bases not matched to a gene. Germline CDR1 reads SGHRS; CDR2 reads YFSETQ. CDR3 size: 15 residues. As DNA, the CDR3 is TGCGCCAGCAGCGTACAGGGGCCTAGCACAGATACGCAGTATTTT. This codes for CASSVQGPSTDTQYF.

This clonotype was counted between two and nine times. The chain employs TRBV7-6 and TRBJ1-1; no clear D gene. The CDR3 runs 14 residues. CDR1 and CDR2 from the germline V gene are SGHVS and FNYEAQ. V lost 1 base, J lost 6 bases, and 12 bases lay in between. CDR3 DNA sequence: TGTGCCAGCAGCTTAGGCTCCTGGACGTCTGAAGCTTTCTTT. It yields the protein CASSLGSWTSEAFF.

This clonotype appeared a few times. The V gene is TRBV12-3 or TRBV12-4, the J gene TRBJ2-7; 10 bases line up with TRBD2. V gave up 7 bases and J gave up 4 bases; unmatched junction bases: 10. This CDR3 comprises 15 residues. CDR3 amino acids: CASNLGQAGGYEQYF. The CDR3 nucleotides are TGTGCCAGCAACCTGGGCCAAGCGGGAGGGTACGAGCAGTACTTC.

The rearrangement uses TRBV11-1 and TRBJ2-3; D is perhaps TRBD2 (5 bases). The V gene's germline CDR1 is SGHAT and CDR2 FQDESV (reference sequence). Trimming took 0 bases from V and 4 from J, leaving 20 bases between them. The CDR3 runs to 18 residues. The CDR3 is CASSLAKSFRGVPDTQYF. CDR3 nucleotide sequence: TGTGCCAGCAGCTTAGCGAAGTCGTTCCGGGGAGTTCCAGATACGCAGTATTTT.

This chain links TRBV7-9 with TRBJ2-7, with D perhaps TRBD1 (6 bases). V lost 2 bases and J lost 7, with 12 bases in between. Germline CDR1 reads SEHNR; CDR2 reads FQNEAQ (reference sequence). CDR3 length: 13 residues. The CDR3 bases are TGTGCCAGCAGCTTAAATGCAGGGGAAGAGCAGTACTTC. Translation: CASSLNAGEEQYF.

This clonotype has ten or more counts. This chain connects TRBV4-2 to TRBJ2-2, with TRBD2 identical over 14 bases. The CDR3 sequence is 20 residues long. The junction had 10 bases not matched to a gene; V was cut back by 4 bases and J by 0 bases. Germline CDR1 reads LGHNA; CDR2 reads YNFKEQ. This CDR3 is CASSPIGLAGGRANTGELFF. As DNA, the CDR3 is TGTGCCAGCAGCCCAATAGGACTAGCGGGAGGACGCGCGAACACCGGGGAGCTGTTTTTT.

This clonotype came up a few times. The chain recombines TRBV29-1 with TRBJ2-5, with TRBD1 matching 9 bases. CDR3 size: 17 residues. CDR1 and CDR2 from the germline V gene are SQVTM and ANQGSEA. V shed 6 bases and J 5 bases; nucleotides not matched to a gene: 19. The CDR3 bases are TGCAGCGTGGCCCGGGACAGGGACTTTTGGGAATTCGAGACCCAGTACTTC. Protein: CSVARDRDFWEFETQYF.

In this sample, this clonotype turned up a few times. The chain couples TRBV5-1 to TRBJ1-4, with TRBD1 matching 9 bases. The CDR3 has 15 amino acids. CDR1 is SGHRS, CDR2 YFSETQ, per germline. After removal of 4 bases from V and 7 bases from J, the junction contained 8 bases not matched to a gene. CDR3 in amino acids: CASSARQGGGEKLFF. The CDR3 nucleotides read TGCGCCAGCAGCGCCCGACAGGGGGGCGGTGAAAAACTGTTTTTT.

CDR3 in DNA: TGTGCCAGCAGTTACTCGTTTAATGAGCAGTTCTTC. Amino acids: CASSYSFNEQFF. The rearrangement joins TRBV6-2 or TRBV6-3 to TRBJ2-1; no clear D gene. The germline V gene has CDR1 MNHEY and CDR2 SVGEGT. This CDR3 has 12 residues. The V gene lost 0 bases and the J gene lost 7 bases, with 4 bases spanning the gap.

The chain employs TRBV12-3 or TRBV12-4 and TRBJ1-1; a weak D match, TRBD1 (5 bases). V lost 2 bases to trimming and J lost 9 bases, with 10 bases between them. The CDR3 runs 12 residues. The CDR3 sequence is CASSLIGVQAFF. DNA for the CDR3: TGTGCCAGCAGTTTAATAGGGGTCCAAGCTTTCTTT.

Of note for this clonotype: A much bigger clone sits one base away, suggesting this may be a read error. The gene calls are TRBV4-1 and TRBJ2-7, with 8 bases fitting TRBD2. The CDR3 spans 15 residues. The germline V gene has CDR1 MGHRA and CDR2 YSYEKL. Trimming removed 2 bases from V and 0 bases from J; junction bases left unmatched: 3. The CDR3 sequence is CASSQPTSASYEQYF. DNA for the CDR3: TGCGCCAGCAGCCAACCGACTAGCGCCTCCTACGAGCAGTACTTC.

This clonotype was detected a few times. The chain uses TRBV24-1 and TRBJ2-3; TRBD2 matches 7 bases. The V and J ends lost 1 base and 5 bases, in that order; junction bases with no gene match: 5. This CDR3 has 15 amino acids. CDR1 and CDR2 from the germline V gene are KGHDR and SFDVKD. In DNA, the CDR3 is TGTGCCACCAGTGATTTACGCACTAGCGAAGATACGCAGTATTTT. This codes for CATSDLRTSEDTQYF.

The chain couples TRBV29-1 to TRBJ2-3; D is uncertain. The CDR3 runs to 15 residues. The V end lost 4 bases, the J end lost 2 bases, and 16 bases lay between the germline ends. Germline CDR1 and CDR2: SQVTM and ANQGSEA. DNA for the CDR3: TGCAGCGTTGCCCTAGACCGCTCCTTCACAGATACGCAGTATTTT. Residues: CSVALDRSFTDTQYF.

The sample holds many counts of this clonotype. CDR3 nucleotide sequence: TGTGCCAGCAGCTGGCGGGACAATCTAAGGGAGCAGTACTTC. As protein: CASSWRDNLREQYF. This chain links TRBV12-1 with TRBJ2-7; TRBD1, the table's D call, was not compared with the DNA. TRBV12-1 is classified as a pseudogene. This CDR3 is 14 amino acids long.

This chain uses TRBV13 with TRBJ2-1; D is perhaps TRBD2 (5 bases). This CDR3 has 15 residues. Per the germline V gene, CDR1 is PRHDT and CDR2 is FYEKMQ (reference sequence). Written as DNA, the CDR3 is TGTTGGAGCGGCGGCACCCTTAGCTCCTACAATGAGCAGTTCTTC. Amino acids: CWSGGTLSSYNEQFF.

The rearrangement links TRBV6-2 or TRBV6-3 to TRBJ1-1, with 8 bases lining up with TRBD1. From germline, CDR1 is MNHEY and CDR2 SVGEGT. The CDR3 is made up of 16 amino acids. The V segment lost 6 bases and the J segment 2 bases; nucleotides outside the gene matches: 11. The CDR3 here is CASSHSGQDTNTEAFF. Here the CDR3 DNA reads TGTGCCAGCAGCCATTCGGGACAGGACACCAACACTGAAGCTTTCTTT.

The rearrangement uses TRBV3-1 and TRBJ2-7; 8 bases fit TRBD2. The CDR3 runs to 16 residues. The junction had 6 bases not matched to a gene; V was cut back by 1 base and J by 1 base. Germline V lookup: CDR1 LGHDT, CDR2 YNNKEL (reference sequence). The CDR3 DNA is TGTGCCAGCAGCCAAGCTAGCGGGCTCCTATCCTACGAGCAGTACTTC. Amino acid sequence: CASSQASGLLSYEQYF.

The chain joins TRBV6-2 or TRBV6-3 to TRBJ2-3; 12 positions match TRBD2. Trimming at V came to 6 bases and at J to 5 bases, leaving 6 bases not matched to a gene. This CDR3 has 15 residues. Germline V lookup: CDR1 MNHEY, CDR2 SVGEGT. Here the CDR3 reads CASRRLAGDVDTQYF. As DNA, the CDR3 is TGTGCCAGCAGACGACTAGCGGGAGACGTAGATACGCAGTATTTT.

Many counts were recorded for this clonotype. The chain links TRBV7-4 to TRBJ1-1; TRBD1 might be the D (6 bases). V lost 5 bases, J lost 1 base, and 11 bases lay in between. This CDR3 has 14 residues. CDR1 is SGHVT and CDR2 is SQSDAQ in the germline V gene. In DNA, the CDR3 is TGTGCCAGCAGCCCCGACAGGCCGAACACTGAAGCTTTCTTT. Translating gives CASSPDRPNTEAFF.

The rearrangement links TRBV12-3 or TRBV12-4 to TRBJ1-3; weak D call: TRBD1 (5 bases). This CDR3 has 15 amino acids. V was pared by 6 bases and J by 4 bases, with 16 bases between. This chain's CDR3 is CASSRGGWEGNTIYF. As DNA, the CDR3 is TGTGCCAGCAGCCGGGGGGGATGGGAAGGAAACACCATATATTTT.

The rearrangement links TRBV27 to TRBJ1-5; 7 positions agree with TRBD1. CDR3 length equals 15 residues. Unmatched junction bases numbered 9, after V lost 6 bases and J lost 4 bases. Germline assignment: CDR1 MNHEY and CDR2 SMNVEV (reference sequence). The CDR3, as DNA: TGTGCCAGCAGAGCAGGCGACAGGGCGAATCAGCCCCAGCATTTT. It translates to CASRAGDRANQPQHF.

This clonotype was detected only a few times. The rearrangement joins TRBV20-1 to TRBJ2-3; D is ambiguous. V lost 4 bases and J lost 6, with 17 bases in between. The CDR3 length is 14 residues. The V gene's germline CDR1 is DFQATT and CDR2 SNEGSKA (reference sequence). CDR3 loop: CSANDRFRSDTQYF. The CDR3 DNA is TGCAGTGCTAATGACCGATTCAGGTCCGATACGCAGTATTTT.

The CDR3 DNA reads TGCAGTGCTAGTCAGACTAGCGGGAGAACAGATACGCAGTATTTT. Protein: CSASQTSGRTDTQYF. V and J are TRBV20-1 and TRBJ2-3; the match to TRBD2 covers 12 bases. J gave up 3 bases and V 3 bases, and 4 bases lay outside the gene matches. The length of the CDR3 is 15 residues. The V gene's germline CDR1 is DFQATT and CDR2 SNEGSKA (reference sequence).

This clonotype has just a few counts. This rearrangement joins TRBV5-6 to TRBJ2-1; a weak D match, TRBD2 (6 bases). V was clipped by 0 bases and J by 8 bases, with 15 bases between them. The CDR3 is made up of 15 amino acids. Germline V gene sequence: CDR1 SGHDT, CDR2 YYEEEE. As DNA, the CDR3 is TGTGCCAGCAGCTTGGACGGGACTTCCAGAGATGAGCAGTTCTTC. Its protein product is CASSLDGTSRDEQFF.

This clonotype was recorded a few times. The chain carries TRBV18 and TRBJ2-7; D gene unclear. The CDR3 has 15 amino acids. The germline V and J ends were trimmed by 3 bases and 3 bases, with 15 bases remaining between them. Germline-derived CDR1 and CDR2 are KGHSH and LQKENI. The CDR3 nucleotides are TGTGCCAGCTCACCTTTTGGAAACGATGGCTACGAGCAGTACTTC. It is translated as CASSPFGNDGYEQYF.

The chain has TRBV19 and TRBJ2-1; 13 bases fit TRBD2. In germline, CDR1 is LNHDA, CDR2 SQIVND (reference sequence). J gave up 0 bases and V 3 bases, and 2 bases lay outside the gene matches. The CDR3 is 17 residues long. CDR3 region: CASSIRTSGSSYNEQFF. CDR3 coding DNA: TGTGCCAGTAGTATTCGGACTAGCGGGAGCTCCTACAATGAGCAGTTCTTC. The variable domain in full, completed from reference TRBV19 and TRBJ2-1, reads DGGITQSPKYLFRKEGQNVTLSCEQNLNHDAMYWYRQDPGQGLRLIYYSQIVNDFQKGDIAEGYSVSREKKESFPLTVTSAQKNPTAFYLCASSIRTSGSSYNEQFFGPGTRLTVL.